The 5 T cell receptor beta chains reported below all come from one sample, sequenced in a study of T cell repertoires in cytomegalovirus infection. A single record per CDR3 protein comes from TCRdb applying MiXCR to the reads. The table shows approximately 250,000 distinct CDR3 sequences, with approximately 9.1% occurring only once. Sequenced sample: PBMCs. These TCRs come from a human donor in good health (CMV status not recorded). Some clones in this sample may be carry-over from other donors' samples.

The chain's CDR3 is CASSPGDRGVRETQYF. The CDR3 coding sequence is TGTGCCAGCAGCCCCGGGGACAGGGGGGTCCGAGAGACCCAGTACTTC. V is TRBV7-9 and J is TRBJ2-5; 11 nucleotides align to TRBD1. CDR1 is SEHNR, CDR2 FQNEAQ, per germline (reference sequence). The length of the CDR3 is 16 residues. Trimming removed 5 bases from V and 4 bases from J; junction bases left unmatched: 9.

The chain recombines TRBV12-3 or TRBV12-4 with TRBJ2-7; 12 bases are a match to TRBD1. Trimming at V came to 6 bases and at J to 7 bases, leaving 13 bases not matched to a gene. The CDR3 consists of 16 residues. Here the CDR3 DNA reads TGTGCCAGCAGCCCGCCCCGGGACAGGGGGCGCGGAGAGCAGTACTTC. Translation gives CASSPPRDRGRGEQYF.

In its sample, this clonotype was seen many times. This sequence joins TRBV7-9 and TRBJ1-6; a possible D gene is TRBD1 (5 bases). The germline V gene has CDR1 SEHNR and CDR2 FQNEAQ (reference sequence). The CDR3 is 13 residues long. The ends were cut back, 5 bases at V and 7 bases at J, with 9 bases in the middle. CDR3 DNA sequence: TGTGCCAGCAGCCGGGACCGCAATTCACCCCTCCACTTT. Amino acid sequence: CASSRDRNSPLHF.

This clonotype turned up a few times. V and J are TRBV7-6 and TRBJ2-1, with TRBD1 as a possible D gene (5 bases). V was shortened by 5 bases and J by 5 bases, with 10 bases between the two germline ends. The germline V gene has CDR1 SGHVS and CDR2 FNYEAQ. CDR3 length: 13 amino acids. CDR3 coding DNA: TGTGCCAGCAGCAGACAGCGACACAATGAGCAGTTCTTC. Protein: CASSRQRHNEQFF.

This clonotype has a count of ten or more. V is TRBV29-1 and J is TRBJ1-5; D is possibly TRBD1 (5 bases). The germline gives CDR1 SQVTM, CDR2 ANQGSEA. The CDR3 runs to 13 residues. Trimming pared 6 bases from V and 11 bases from J, leaving 20 bases between. CDR3 nucleotide sequence: TGCAGCGTAACCGACAGAGCGACCTCGGCCCAGCATTTT. Translated: CSVTDRATSAQHF.